The 19 T cell receptor beta chains given below trace back to one sample, sequenced in a study of PD-L1 blockade in urothelial cancer. Time point in this sample: pretreatment peripheral blood. Assay used: immunoSEQ multiplex PCR; TCRdb lists only in-frame clones, some missing. The table shows tens of thousands of clones, with 90% occurring only once. The sequencing used PBMCs, collected around atezolizumab (anti-PD-L1) treatment. The receptors come from a man in his sixties with urothelial cancer.

The rearrangement links TRBV19 to TRBJ2-3; the match to TRBD2 covers 15 bases. This CDR3 region has 19 residues. Looked up from germline, CDR1 is LNHDA and CDR2 is SQIVND (reference sequence). The J segment lost 0 bases and the V segment lost 9 bases, leaving 13 bases of the junction unmatched. The CDR3 spells CASSGLAGGTLLSTDTQYF. Here the CDR3 DNA reads TGTGCCAGCTCGGGACTAGCGGGGGGAACGCTTCTTAGCACAGATACGCAGTATTTT.

The chain recombines TRBV6-1 with TRBJ1-1; tentative D call: TRBD1 (5 bases). V dropped 11 bases and J dropped 0 bases, with 13 bases sitting between them. The CDR3 is 13 residues long. Per germline, CDR1 MNHNS and CDR2 SASEGT. As DNA, the CDR3 is TGTGCCGGGGGGACGGGGCTGAACACTGAAGCTTTCTTT. It yields the protein CAGGTGLNTEAFF.

This clone was seen only a few times. This chain joins TRBV29-1 and TRBJ2-1, with 8 nucleotides matching TRBD2. The germline V gene encodes CDR1 SQVTM and CDR2 ANQGSEA. V dropped 4 bases and J dropped 7; count of bases not matched to a gene: 3. The CDR3 runs 12 residues. The CDR3 nucleotides read TGCAGCGTTGGCCGGGGGGGGAATGAGCAGTTCTTC. Translation: CSVGRGGNEQFF.

The chain uses TRBV15 and TRBJ2-7; tentatively, D is TRBD2 (5 bases). Trimming pared 4 bases from V and 3 bases from J, leaving 19 bases between. The CDR3 sequence is 16 residues long. CDR1 is LNHNV, CDR2 YYDKDF, per germline (reference sequence). This CDR3 is CATSTARNSGRYEQYF. For the CDR3, the DNA is TGTGCCACCAGCACGGCTAGGAACAGCGGACGCTACGAGCAGTACTTC.

The chain links TRBV4-3 to TRBJ2-3; 10 bases are a match to TRBD2. From germline, CDR1 is LGHNA and CDR2 YSLEER. CDR3 length equals 17 residues. Trimming at V came to 0 bases and at J to 4 bases, leaving 7 bases not matched to a gene. The CDR3 is CASSQETSGRGADTQYF. The DNA of the CDR3 is TGCGCCAGCAGCCAAGAAACGAGCGGGAGGGGAGCAGATACGCAGTATTTT.

The gene calls are TRBV15 and TRBJ2-3; D is perhaps TRBD2 (6 bases). The V gene lost 1 base and the J gene lost 0 bases, with 8 bases spanning the gap. The CDR3 length is 15 residues. Germline V lookup: CDR1 LNHNV, CDR2 YYDKDF (reference sequence). Written as DNA, the CDR3 is TGTGCCACCAGCAGAGGAGGGAGGAGCACAGATACGCAGTATTTT. It yields the protein CATSRGGRSTDTQYF. Together with reference TRBV15 and TRBJ2-3, the CDR3 gives the full variable domain: DAMVIQNPRYQVTQFGKPVTLSCSQTLNHNVMYWYQQKSSQAPKLLFHYYDKDFNNEADTPDNFQSRRPNTSFCFLDIRSPGLGDTAMYLCATSRGGRSTDTQYFGPGTRLTVL.

The chain joins TRBV27 to TRBJ2-2; TRBD2 agrees at 7 bases. V was pared by 6 bases and J by 6 bases, with 16 bases of the junction left unmatched. This CDR3 contains 17 residues. Germline CDR1 MNHEY, CDR2 SMNVEV (reference sequence). CDR3: CASRRWLAGVRAGELFF. The CDR3 DNA follows: TGTGCCAGCAGGCGTTGGTTGGCGGGAGTCCGGGCCGGGGAGCTGTTTTTT.

This sequence joins TRBV19 and TRBJ2-7; D is possibly TRBD2 (6 bases). Germline V CDR1 and CDR2: LNHDA, SQIVND (reference sequence). The CDR3 covers 11 residues. Trimming cost V 11 bases and J 5 bases, with 13 bases left between them. The CDR3 region has the DNA TGTGCCGCGGGAACAACAGACGAGCAGTACTTC. Protein product: CAAGTTDEQYF.

V gene TRBV7-2 combines with J gene TRBJ2-2; perhaps TRBD1 as D (7 bases). V gave up 5 bases and J gave up 0 bases, with 16 bases separating them. The CDR3 loop spans 17 amino acids. CDR1 and CDR2 from the germline V gene are SGHTA and FQGNSA. The CDR3, as DNA: TGTGCCAGCAGCCCAGGGGGAGGCATTTCGAACACCGGGGAGCTGTTTTTT. Translated, it gives CASSPGGGISNTGELFF.

The V gene is TRBV2, the J gene TRBJ2-4, with D possibly matching TRBD2 (6 bases). V dropped 2 bases and J dropped 0 bases, with 14 bases sitting between them. CDR3 length: 17 residues. Germline assignment: CDR1 SNHLY and CDR2 FYNNEI. CDR3 coding DNA: TGTGCCAGCAGTGAATCTCCCTCCGGGGGAGCCAAAAACATTCAGTACTTC. Translated, it gives CASSESPSGGAKNIQYF.

The chain couples TRBV5-1 to TRBJ2-5, with 8 bases fitting TRBD1. The CDR3 has 14 amino acids. Germline V gives CDR1 SGHRS, CDR2 YFSETQ. Trimming cost V 2 bases and J 2 bases; bases outside gene matches: 2. This chain's CDR3 is CASSLGQGQETQYF. The CDR3 bases are TGCGCCAGCAGCTTAGGACAGGGACAAGAGACCCAGTACTTC.

The chain has TRBV5-4 and TRBJ1-1, with D maybe TRBD1 (5 bases). The CDR3 is made up of 15 amino acids. The ends were cut back, 4 bases at V and 5 bases at J, with 18 bases in the middle. CDR1 is SGHNT, CDR2 YYREEE, per germline (reference sequence). The CDR3 protein is CASSPGHLGGTEAFF. For the CDR3, the DNA is TGTGCCAGCAGCCCCGGACACCTCGGAGGGACTGAAGCTTTCTTT.

The V call is TRBV11-2, the J call TRBJ2-7, with D possibly matching TRBD1 (6 bases). This CDR3 region has 17 residues. Germline CDR1 and CDR2: SGHAT and FQNNGV. Trimming pared 5 bases from V and 2 bases from J, leaving 22 bases between. The CDR3 bases are TGTGCCAGCAGCCGAGGGGAACAGGGATCGACACCCTACGAGCAGTACTTC. Amino acids: CASSRGEQGSTPYEQYF.

The genes are TRBV5-1 and TRBJ1-1, with D tentatively TRBD1 (6 bases). Germline V gene sequence: CDR1 SGHRS, CDR2 YFSETQ. The CDR3 extends over 14 amino acids. Between the trimmed V and J ends, which lost 2 bases and 6 bases, there was a span of 14 bases. CDR3 sequence: CASSFGGAGAEAFF. DNA of the CDR3: TGCGCCAGCAGCTTTGGGGGGGCAGGGGCTGAAGCTTTCTTT.

The rearrangement uses TRBV6-5 and TRBJ2-7; 9 nucleotides line up with TRBD1. The V gene's germline CDR1 is MNHEY and CDR2 SVGAGI. With 2 bases clipped from V and 3 bases from J, the junction kept 2 bases outside the gene matches. This CDR3 is built from 14 residues. This CDR3 is CASSYQTGGYEQYF. CDR3 bases: TGTGCCAGCAGTTACCAGACAGGGGGCTACGAGCAGTACTTC.

The chain has TRBV18 and TRBJ2-5; tentative D call: TRBD1 (5 bases). The germline CDR1 and CDR2 sequences are KGHSH and LQKENI. The CDR3 loop spans 13 amino acids. V was clipped by 3 bases and J by 5 bases, with 10 bases between them. The CDR3 DNA sequence: TGTGCCAGCTCACCTGGACAAGGGGAGACCCAGTACTTC. Protein: CASSPGQGETQYF.

The chain is built from TRBV19 and TRBJ2-1; TRBD1 aligns across 9 bases. The J segment lost 8 bases and the V segment lost 4 bases, leaving 6 bases of the junction unmatched. Germline CDR1 LNHDA, CDR2 SQIVND (reference sequence). CDR3 size: 14 residues. The CDR3 DNA follows: TGTGCCAGTAGTAATGACAGGGGGAGCGATGAGCAGTTCTTC. Translation: CASSNDRGSDEQFF.

The J gene is TRBJ2-1, the V gene TRBV2, with TRBD1 matching 7 bases. V shed 2 bases and J 4 bases; nucleotides not matched to a gene: 2. Germline CDR1 is SNHLY and CDR2 is FYNNEI. The CDR3 sequence is 14 residues long. CDR3 DNA: TGTGCCAGCAGTGAACGCAGGGGGTACAATGAGCAGTTCTTC. It is translated as CASSERRGYNEQFF. Full variable domain (rest looked up from reference TRBV2 and TRBJ2-1): EPEVTQTPSHQVTQMGQEVILRCVPISNHLYFYWYRQILGQKVEFLVSFYNNEISEKSEIFDDQFSVERPDGSNFTLKIRSTKLEDSAMYFCASSERRGYNEQFFGPGTRLTVL.

This chain's CDR3 is CASSPGTSWAPQYF. Here the CDR3 DNA reads TGTGCCAGCAGTCCCGGGACTAGTTGGGCCCCGCAGTATTTT. The chain carries TRBV6-6 and TRBJ2-3; TRBD2 matches at 8 bases. Germline CDR1 and CDR2: MNHNY and SVGAGI (reference sequence). V shed 5 bases and J 10 bases; nucleotides not matched to a gene: 11. This CDR3 is built from 14 residues.